Listed below are T cell receptor beta chains from one sample, sequenced in a study of identical twins. MiXCR was run by TCRdb on the 5' RACE reads, yielding one entry per CDR3 protein. Of roughly 570,000 distinct CDR3 sequences in the sample, just under 10% were seen once. These data also featured in a second study, about yellow fever vaccine responses in identical twins.

Material for sequencing was PBMCs. Receptors were obtained from a woman aged 18-35 years in good health. Each CDR3 is given with its conserved first and last residue. The D gene is left open where the match is weak. Size values are once, few and many counts, or a class for expanded clones, and some rows have none.

cdr3_nt | cdr3_aa | v_call | clone_size | d_call | j_call
TGTGCCAGCAGCTCCAAGGTCAGCGGGGGGGTGCAGTTCTTC | CASSSKVSGGVQFF | TRBV5-4 | - | TRBD2 | TRBJ2-1
TGTGCCACCAGAACCGGGACTGCACAAGAGACCCAGTACTTC | CATRTGTAQETQYF | TRBV3-1 | - | - | TRBJ2-5
TGCAGTGCTAGAGATGTTGGGCGGAGCACAGATACGCAGTATTTT | CSARDVGRSTDTQYF | TRBV20-1 | many | - | TRBJ2-3
TGCAGTGCTCCGGGCCCAGGTCCCGAGACCCAGTACTTC | CSAPGPGPETQYF | TRBV20-1 | few | - | TRBJ2-5
TGTGCCAGCAGCCAAGTGGGTAGGGCGAACACTGAAGCTTTCTTT | CASSQVGRANTEAFF | TRBV14 | - | - | TRBJ1-1
TGTGCCAGCGGGAGAAGCCGGGACACAACTCTGGGTGGCGGGGAGCTGTTTTTT | CASGRSRDTTLGGGELFF | TRBV2 | few | - | TRBJ2-2
TGTGCCAGCAGTTTAAGGACCAAAAATGGAGAACTGTTTTTT | CASSLRTKNGELFF | TRBV12-3/TRBV12-4 | many | - | TRBJ1-4
TGTGCCAGCAGCTACCCCGTGGCCACGAAGGAGAACACCTACGAGCAGTACTTC | CASSYPVATKENTYEQYF | TRBV7-6 | few | - | TRBJ2-7
TGTGCCAGCAGACTGAGCTTCTTT | CASRLSFF | TRBV6-4 | - | - | TRBJ1-1
TGTGCCAGCAGCAAACAACTAGCGATAGAGCACAATGAGCAGTTCTTC | CASSKQLAIEHNEQFF | TRBV7-2 | - | TRBD2 | TRBJ2-1
TGTGCCAGCTCATACCGGGCAGGGGGCGCGGATACGCAGTATTTT | CASSYRAGGADTQYF | TRBV18 | few | TRBD1 | TRBJ2-3
TGCAGTGCTCATTACCGGACAGGGAGAAATTCACCCCTCCACTTT | CSAHYRTGRNSPLHF | TRBV20-1 | - | TRBD1 | TRBJ1-6
TGTGCCAGCACCCCCGGGAGTCGATATAATTCACCCCTCCACTTT | CASTPGSRYNSPLHF | TRBV12-3/TRBV12-4 | few | - | TRBJ1-6
TGTGCCAGCAGCTTAGGGGTGATTAGCAATCAGCCCCAGCATTTT | CASSLGVISNQPQHF | TRBV12-3/TRBV12-4 | many | - | TRBJ1-5
TGCAGTGCTAGAGGCGCGGGGGAGGGCCTGTATGAGCAGTACTTC | CSARGAGEGLYEQYF | TRBV20-1 | few | TRBD2 | TRBJ2-7
TGTGCCAGCAGCCAAGAGTACAGCACAGATACGCAGTATTTT | CASSQEYSTDTQYF | TRBV4-2 | many | - | TRBJ2-3
TGTGCCAGCAGCACCACTAGCGGGGGGGCAGGCCGCACAGATACGCAGTATTTT | CASSTTSGGAGRTDTQYF | TRBV11-2 | many | TRBD2 | TRBJ2-3
TGTGCCAGCAGGGGACTAGCGGGTTCCGAGACCCAGTACTTC | CASRGLAGSETQYF | TRBV12-3/TRBV12-4 | many | TRBD2 | TRBJ2-5
TGTGCCAGCAGTTTCGGACCGGAGACCCAGTACTTC | CASSFGPETQYF | TRBV12-3/TRBV12-4 | many | - | TRBJ2-5
TGCGCCAGCAGTGAGTCGGTAGCGGTTAAGGTTTACAATGAGCAGTTCTTC | CASSESVAVKVYNEQFF | TRBV10-1 | many | - | TRBJ2-1
TGTGCCAGCAGTTTGTTCCAGGGAGATACGCAGTATTTT | CASSLFQGDTQYF | TRBV12-3/TRBV12-4 | - | - | TRBJ2-3
TGTGCCAGCTCACCCTCGGGACAGCCTCTCCCAGATACGCAGTATTTT | CASSPSGQPLPDTQYF | TRBV18 | few | TRBD1 | TRBJ2-3
TGTGCCAGCAGCTTAGTGGAGGGAAACACCGGGGAGCTGTTTTTT | CASSLVEGNTGELFF | TRBV7-9 | - | - | TRBJ2-2
TGTGCCAGCAGCTTAAACGGGCGTTACGGCAGGGAGACCCAGTACTTC | CASSLNGRYGRETQYF | TRBV7-3 | - | - | TRBJ2-5
TGTGCCAGCAGCTTGTTCAGCGAGAGGAATGGCTACACCTTC | CASSLFSERNGYTF | TRBV5-6 | many | - | TRBJ1-2
TGTGCCAGCAGTGGCCCTTTCGGCGAGCAGTACTTC | CASSGPFGEQYF | TRBV28 | few | - | TRBJ2-7
TGTGCCAGCAGCTCCCTAGCGGGCCTCACCGGGGAGCTGTTTTTT | CASSSLAGLTGELFF | TRBV7-9 | few | TRBD2 | TRBJ2-2
TGTGCCAGCAGTTACTTGGGCTCTCCACGCACAGATACGCAGTATTTT | CASSYLGSPRTDTQYF | TRBV6-5 | - | - | TRBJ2-3
TGTGCCAGCAGCTTTTCATCTGCCTACGAGCAGTACTTC | CASSFSSAYEQYF | TRBV5-6 | - | - | TRBJ2-7
TGTGCCAGCAGCCCTCGACAGGTGATGAACACTGAAGCTTTCTTT | CASSPRQVMNTEAFF | TRBV7-6 | - | - | TRBJ1-1
TGTGCCAGCAGCTTAGCGCATGTGGCGGGGCCCTTGAGCTCCTACAATGAGCAGTTCTTC | CASSLAHVAGPLSSYNEQFF | TRBV7-8 | - | - | TRBJ2-1
TGTGCCAGCAGCTTAGACAGAAAGTCCGAGCAGTACTTC | CASSLDRKSEQYF | TRBV7-2 | - | - | TRBJ2-7
TGTGCCACCAGCAGAGATCCGGGACAGGCCATTTATCAGCCCCAGCATTTT | CATSRDPGQAIYQPQHF | TRBV15 | - | TRBD1 | TRBJ1-5
TGTGCCAGCAGTCCCCCGACAGGGGGGAGCACTGAAGCTTTCTTT | CASSPPTGGSTEAFF | TRBV12-3/TRBV12-4 | many | TRBD1 | TRBJ1-1
TGTGCCAGCAATAACCAGGGAGCAGATACGCAGTATTTT | CASNNQGADTQYF | TRBV6-1 | many | - | TRBJ2-3
TGTGCCAGCAGCTTACCCCACCTGACTAGCGGAGACTCCTACGAGCAGTACTTC | CASSLPHLTSGDSYEQYF | TRBV5-6 | many | TRBD2 | TRBJ2-7
TGTGCCAGCAGTTACACGGGACAGGGTGACAATGAGCAGTTCTTC | CASSYTGQGDNEQFF | TRBV6-5 | many | TRBD1 | TRBJ2-1
TGTGCCAGCGCGGCAAGCCACGGAAACTACAATGAGCAGTTCTTC | CASAASHGNYNEQFF | TRBV3-1 | few | - | TRBJ2-1
TGTGCCAGCAGTGAACCTAGCGGGAGGCTCCTAACAGATACGCAGTATTTT | CASSEPSGRLLTDTQYF | TRBV25-1 | few | TRBD2 | TRBJ2-3
TGCAGCGTTGTAGGTAGAGACCACAATGAGCAGTTCTTC | CSVVGRDHNEQFF | TRBV29-1 | many | - | TRBJ2-1
TGCGCCAGCAGCTACAGGGGGCGGGAGACCCAGTACTTC | CASSYRGRETQYF | TRBV5-1 | many | TRBD1 | TRBJ2-5